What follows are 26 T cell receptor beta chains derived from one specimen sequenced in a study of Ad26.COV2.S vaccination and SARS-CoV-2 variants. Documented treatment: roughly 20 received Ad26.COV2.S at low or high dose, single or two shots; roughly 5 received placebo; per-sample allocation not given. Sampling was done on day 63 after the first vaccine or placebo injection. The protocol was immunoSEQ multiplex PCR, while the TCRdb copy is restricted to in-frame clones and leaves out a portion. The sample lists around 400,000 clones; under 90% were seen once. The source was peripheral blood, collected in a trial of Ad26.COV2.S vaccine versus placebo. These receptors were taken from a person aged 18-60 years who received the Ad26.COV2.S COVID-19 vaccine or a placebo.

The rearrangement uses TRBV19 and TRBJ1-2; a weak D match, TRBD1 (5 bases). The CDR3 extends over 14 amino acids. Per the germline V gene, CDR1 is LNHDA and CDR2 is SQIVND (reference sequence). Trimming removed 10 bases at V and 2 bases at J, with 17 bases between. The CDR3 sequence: CATGWTTRNYGYTF. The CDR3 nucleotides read TGTGCCACTGGATGGACAACGAGGAACTATGGCTACACCTTC.

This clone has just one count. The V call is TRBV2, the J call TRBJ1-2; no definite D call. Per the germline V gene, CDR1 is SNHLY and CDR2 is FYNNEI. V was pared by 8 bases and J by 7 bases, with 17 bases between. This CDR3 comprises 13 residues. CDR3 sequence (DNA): TGTGCCAGCCGGGGTTCTCCTGGGTCTGGCTACACCTTC. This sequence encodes CASRGSPGSGYTF.

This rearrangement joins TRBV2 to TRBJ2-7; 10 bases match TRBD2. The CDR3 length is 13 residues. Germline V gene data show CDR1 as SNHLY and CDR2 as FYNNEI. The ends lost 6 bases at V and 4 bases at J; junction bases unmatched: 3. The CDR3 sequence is CASRGLAEYEQYF. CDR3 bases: TGTGCCAGCAGAGGACTAGCGGAATACGAGCAGTACTTC.

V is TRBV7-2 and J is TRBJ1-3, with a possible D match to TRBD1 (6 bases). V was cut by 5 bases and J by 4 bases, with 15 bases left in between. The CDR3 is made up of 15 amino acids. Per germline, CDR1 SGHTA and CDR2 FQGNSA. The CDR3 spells CASSLRGALGNTIYF. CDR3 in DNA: TGTGCCAGCAGCCTCAGGGGCGCCTTAGGAAACACCATATATTTT.

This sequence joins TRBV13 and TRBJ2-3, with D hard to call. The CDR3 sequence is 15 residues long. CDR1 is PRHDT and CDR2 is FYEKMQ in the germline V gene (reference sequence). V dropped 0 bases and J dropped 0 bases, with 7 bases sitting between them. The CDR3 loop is CASSLGYKSTDTQYF. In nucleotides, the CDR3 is TGTGCCAGCAGCTTAGGATACAAGAGCACAGATACGCAGTATTTT.

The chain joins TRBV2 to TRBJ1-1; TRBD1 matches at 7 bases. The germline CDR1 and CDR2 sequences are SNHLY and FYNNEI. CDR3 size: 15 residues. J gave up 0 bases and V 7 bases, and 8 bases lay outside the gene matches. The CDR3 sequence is CASTPTGQMNTEAFF. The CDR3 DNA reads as TGTGCCAGCACCCCCACGGGACAGATGAACACTGAAGCTTTCTTT. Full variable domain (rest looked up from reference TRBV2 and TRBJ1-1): EPEVTQTPSHQVTQMGQEVILRCVPISNHLYFYWYRQILGQKVEFLVSFYNNEISEKSEIFDDQFSVERPDGSNFTLKIRSTKLEDSAMYFCASTPTGQMNTEAFFGQGTRLTVV.

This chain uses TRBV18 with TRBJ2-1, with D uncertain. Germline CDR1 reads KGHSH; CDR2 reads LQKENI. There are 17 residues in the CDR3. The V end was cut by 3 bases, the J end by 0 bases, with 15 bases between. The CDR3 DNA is TGTGCCAGCTCACCGAGATCAGAGCGCAGCTCCTACAATGAGCAGTTCTTC. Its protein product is CASSPRSERSSYNEQFF.

The DNA for the CDR3 is TGTGCCAGCAGCGTAGTCGGGGCTAAGGGCACTGAAGCTTTCTTT. Protein sequence: CASSVVGAKGTEAFF. This chain connects TRBV9 to TRBJ1-1; D perhaps matches TRBD1 (5 bases). With 0 bases removed from V and 4 bases from J, the gap between germline ends came to 13 bases. CDR1 SGDLS and CDR2 YYNGEE come from the germline V gene. This CDR3 comprises 15 residues.

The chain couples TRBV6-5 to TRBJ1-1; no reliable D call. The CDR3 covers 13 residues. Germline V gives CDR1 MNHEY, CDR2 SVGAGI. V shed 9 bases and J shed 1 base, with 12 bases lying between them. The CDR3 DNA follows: TGTGCCAGTGCCGGGAGAGAGAACACTGAAGCTTTCTTT. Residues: CASAGRENTEAFF.

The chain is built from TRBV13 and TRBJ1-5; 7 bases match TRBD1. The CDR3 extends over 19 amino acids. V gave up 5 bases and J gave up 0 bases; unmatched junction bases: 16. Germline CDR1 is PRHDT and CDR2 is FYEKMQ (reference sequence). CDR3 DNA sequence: TGTGCCAGCAGCAAGAACCTCGGGACAGAGAATTATAGCAATCAGCCCCAGCATTTT. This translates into CASSKNLGTENYSNQPQHF.

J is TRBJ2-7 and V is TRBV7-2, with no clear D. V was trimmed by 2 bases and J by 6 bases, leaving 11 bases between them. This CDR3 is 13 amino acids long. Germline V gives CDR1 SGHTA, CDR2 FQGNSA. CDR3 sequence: CASSLRLVSEQYF. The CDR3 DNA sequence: TGTGCCAGCAGCTTAAGGCTAGTTAGCGAGCAGTACTTC.

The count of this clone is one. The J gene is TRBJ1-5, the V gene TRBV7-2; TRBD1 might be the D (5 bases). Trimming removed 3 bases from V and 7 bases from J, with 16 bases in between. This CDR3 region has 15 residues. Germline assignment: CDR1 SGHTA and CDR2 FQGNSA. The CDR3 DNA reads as TGTGCCAGCAGCTTGGAGCCGGGACCTTCACAGCCCCAGCATTTT. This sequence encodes CASSLEPGPSQPQHF.

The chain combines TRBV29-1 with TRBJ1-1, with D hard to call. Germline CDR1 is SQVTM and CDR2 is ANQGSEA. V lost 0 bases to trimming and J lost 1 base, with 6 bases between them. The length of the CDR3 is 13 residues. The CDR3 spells CSVEDQWNTEAFF. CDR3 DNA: TGCAGCGTTGAAGATCAGTGGAACACTGAAGCTTTCTTT.

The CDR3 bases are TGTGCCAGCAGTTTCTTGAGGCAGAAGAAGGATACGCAGTATTTT. Its protein product is CASSFLRQKKDTQYF. The chain carries TRBV28 and TRBJ2-3; D gene unclear. The ends were cut back, 3 bases at V and 6 bases at J, with 16 bases in the middle. Germline loops: CDR1 MDHEN, CDR2 SYDVKM. The CDR3 has 15 residues. Full variable domain (rest looked up from reference TRBV28 and TRBJ2-3): DVKVTQSSRYLVKRTGEKVFLECVQDMDHENMFWYRQDPGLGLRLIYFSYDVKMKEKGDIPEGYSVSREKKERFSLILESASTNQTSMYLCASSFLRQKKDTQYFGPGTRLTVL.

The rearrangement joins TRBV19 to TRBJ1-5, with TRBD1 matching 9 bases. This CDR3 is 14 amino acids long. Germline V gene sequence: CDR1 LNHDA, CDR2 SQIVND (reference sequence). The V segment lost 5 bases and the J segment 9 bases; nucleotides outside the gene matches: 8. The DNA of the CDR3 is TGTGCCAGTAGTGCGAACAGGGGGCGTCCGCCCCAGCATTTT. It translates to CASSANRGRPPQHF.

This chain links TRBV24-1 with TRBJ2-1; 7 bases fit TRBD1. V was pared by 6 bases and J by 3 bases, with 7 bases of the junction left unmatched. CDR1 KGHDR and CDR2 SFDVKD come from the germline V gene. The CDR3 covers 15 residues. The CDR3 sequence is CATSPRQGIYNEQFF. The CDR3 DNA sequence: TGTGCCACCAGTCCAAGACAGGGAATCTACAATGAGCAGTTCTTC.

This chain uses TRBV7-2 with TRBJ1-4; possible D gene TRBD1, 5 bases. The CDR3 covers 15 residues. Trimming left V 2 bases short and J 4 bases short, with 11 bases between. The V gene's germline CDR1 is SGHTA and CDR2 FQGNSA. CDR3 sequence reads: CASSLTGSLNEKLFF. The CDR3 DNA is TGTGCCAGCAGCTTAACAGGCTCCCTTAATGAAAAACTGTTTTTT.

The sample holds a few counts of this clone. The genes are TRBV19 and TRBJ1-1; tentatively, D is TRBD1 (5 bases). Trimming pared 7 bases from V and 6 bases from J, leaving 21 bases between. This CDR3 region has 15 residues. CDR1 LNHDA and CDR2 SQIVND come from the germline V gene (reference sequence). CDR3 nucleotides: TGTGCCAGTACCAATGGGGGGGGTCCATCCGCTGAAGCTTTCTTT. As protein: CASTNGGGPSAEAFF.

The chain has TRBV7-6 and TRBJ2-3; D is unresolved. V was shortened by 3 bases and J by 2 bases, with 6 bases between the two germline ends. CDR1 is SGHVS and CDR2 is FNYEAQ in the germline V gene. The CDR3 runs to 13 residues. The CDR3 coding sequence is TGTGCCAGCAGCTTGGCCCACACAGATACGCAGTATTTT. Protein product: CASSLAHTDTQYF.

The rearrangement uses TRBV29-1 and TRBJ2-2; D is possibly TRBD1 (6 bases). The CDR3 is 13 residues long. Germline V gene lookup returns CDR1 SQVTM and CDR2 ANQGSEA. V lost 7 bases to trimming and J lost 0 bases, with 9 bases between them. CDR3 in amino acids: CSAGTSNTGELFF. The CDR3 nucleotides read TGCAGCGCAGGGACATCGAACACCGGGGAGCTGTTTTTT.

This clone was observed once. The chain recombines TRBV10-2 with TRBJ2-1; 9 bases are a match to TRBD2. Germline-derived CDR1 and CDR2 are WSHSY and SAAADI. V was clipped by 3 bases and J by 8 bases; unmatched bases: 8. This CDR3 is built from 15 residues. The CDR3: CASSDVGGGAHEQFF. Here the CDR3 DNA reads TGCGCCAGCAGTGATGTTGGCGGGGGGGCACATGAGCAGTTCTTC.

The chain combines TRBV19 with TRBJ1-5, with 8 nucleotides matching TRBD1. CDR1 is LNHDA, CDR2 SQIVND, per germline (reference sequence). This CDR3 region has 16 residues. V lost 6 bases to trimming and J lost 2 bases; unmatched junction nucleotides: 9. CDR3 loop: CASRGSRGRGNQPQHF. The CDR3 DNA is TGTGCCAGTAGAGGGTCCAGGGGGCGAGGCAATCAGCCCCAGCATTTT.

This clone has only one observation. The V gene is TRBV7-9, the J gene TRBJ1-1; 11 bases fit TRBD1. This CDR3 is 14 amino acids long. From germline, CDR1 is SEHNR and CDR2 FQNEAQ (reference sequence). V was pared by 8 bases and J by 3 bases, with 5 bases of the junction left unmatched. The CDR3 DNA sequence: TGTGCCAGCGGACAGGGGGCGGGGGACACTGAAGCTTTCTTT. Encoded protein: CASGQGAGDTEAFF.

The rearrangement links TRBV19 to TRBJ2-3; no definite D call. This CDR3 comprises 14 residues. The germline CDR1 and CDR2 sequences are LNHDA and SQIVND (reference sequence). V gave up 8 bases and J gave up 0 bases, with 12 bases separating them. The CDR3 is CASSPGGSTDTQYF. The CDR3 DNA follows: TGTGCCAGTTCCCCGGGTGGAAGCACAGATACGCAGTATTTT.

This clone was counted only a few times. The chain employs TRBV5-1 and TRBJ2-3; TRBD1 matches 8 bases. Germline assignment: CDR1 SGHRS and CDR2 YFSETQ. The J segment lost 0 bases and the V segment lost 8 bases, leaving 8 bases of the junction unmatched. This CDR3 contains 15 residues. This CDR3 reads CASTGGYGSTDTQYF. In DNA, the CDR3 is TGCGCCAGTACAGGGGGTTATGGTAGCACAGATACGCAGTATTTT.

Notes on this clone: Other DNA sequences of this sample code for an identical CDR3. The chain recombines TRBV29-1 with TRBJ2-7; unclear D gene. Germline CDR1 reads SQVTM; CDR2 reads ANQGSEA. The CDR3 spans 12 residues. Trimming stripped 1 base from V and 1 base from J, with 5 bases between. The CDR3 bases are TGCAGCGTTGAAGGAGATTCCTACGAGCAGTACTTC. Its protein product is CSVEGDSYEQYF.